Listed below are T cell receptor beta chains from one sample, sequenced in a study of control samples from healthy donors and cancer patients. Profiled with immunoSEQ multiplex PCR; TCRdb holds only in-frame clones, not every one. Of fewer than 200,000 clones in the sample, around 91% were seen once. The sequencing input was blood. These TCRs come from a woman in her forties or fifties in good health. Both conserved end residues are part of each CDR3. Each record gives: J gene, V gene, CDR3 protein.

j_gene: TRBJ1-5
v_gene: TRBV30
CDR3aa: CAWSWDSNQPQHF

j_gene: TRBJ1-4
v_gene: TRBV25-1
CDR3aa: CASSEISRQGGKLFF

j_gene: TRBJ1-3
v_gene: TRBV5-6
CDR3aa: CASSLVTGTGNTIYF

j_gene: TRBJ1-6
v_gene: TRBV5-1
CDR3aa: CASRISGDNSPLHF

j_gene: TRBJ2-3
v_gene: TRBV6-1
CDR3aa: CASSEIGTDTQYF

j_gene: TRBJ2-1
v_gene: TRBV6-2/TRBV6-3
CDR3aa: CASGLAGGPNEQFF

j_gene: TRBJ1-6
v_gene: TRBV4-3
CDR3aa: CASSQVRASPLHF

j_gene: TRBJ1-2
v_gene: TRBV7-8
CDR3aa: CASSLRQGPLRDYGYTF

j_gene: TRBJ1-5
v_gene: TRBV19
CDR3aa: CASQQGVNQPQHF

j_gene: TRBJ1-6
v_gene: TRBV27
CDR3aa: CASSFRTGIQRDNSPLHF

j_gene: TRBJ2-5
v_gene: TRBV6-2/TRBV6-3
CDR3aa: CASSYASTGGGETQYF

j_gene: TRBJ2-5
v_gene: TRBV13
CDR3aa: CASRGLRTSGRYGETQYF

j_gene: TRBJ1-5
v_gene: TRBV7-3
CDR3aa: CASSFGQSNQPQHF

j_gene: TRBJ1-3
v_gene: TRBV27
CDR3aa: CASSRISGTGGTSSGNTIYF

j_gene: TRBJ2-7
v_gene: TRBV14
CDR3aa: CASSHATVISHEQYF

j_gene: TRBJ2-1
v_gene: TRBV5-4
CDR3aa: CASSLYFGGRNEQFF

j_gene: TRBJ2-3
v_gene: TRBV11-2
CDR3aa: CASSLATRTGGTDTQYF

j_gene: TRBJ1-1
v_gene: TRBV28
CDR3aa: CASRVSGDGTEAFF

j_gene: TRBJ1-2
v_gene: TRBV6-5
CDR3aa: CASSRTGGVDTF

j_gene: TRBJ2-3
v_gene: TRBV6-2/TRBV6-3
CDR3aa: CASSHREGIDTQYF

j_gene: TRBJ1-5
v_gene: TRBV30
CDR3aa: CAWSPNSNQPQHF

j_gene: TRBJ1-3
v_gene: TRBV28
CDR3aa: CASSLSAVRSGNTIYF

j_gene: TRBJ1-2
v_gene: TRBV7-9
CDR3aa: CASSPPPIRWDGYTF

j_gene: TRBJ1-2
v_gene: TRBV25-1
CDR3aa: CASSTIQQGNYGYTF

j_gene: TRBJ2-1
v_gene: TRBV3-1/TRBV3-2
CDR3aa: CASSQEVAGASYNEQFF

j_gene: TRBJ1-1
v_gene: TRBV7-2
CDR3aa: CASSLLGGNTEAFF

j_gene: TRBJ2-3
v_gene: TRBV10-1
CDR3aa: CAGSWENDTQYF

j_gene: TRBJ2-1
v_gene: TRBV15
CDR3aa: CATSRDVGLADNEQFF

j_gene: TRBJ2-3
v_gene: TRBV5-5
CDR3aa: CASSSDRSTDTQYF

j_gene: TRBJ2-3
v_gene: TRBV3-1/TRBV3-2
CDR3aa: CASSRSGADTQYF

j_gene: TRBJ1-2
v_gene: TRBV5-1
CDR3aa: CASSLGQNNYGYTF

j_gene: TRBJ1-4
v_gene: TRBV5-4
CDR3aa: CASSYRDSEKLFF

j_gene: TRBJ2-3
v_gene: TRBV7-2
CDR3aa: CASSLDKDTQYF

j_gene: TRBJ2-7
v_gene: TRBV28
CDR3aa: CASSSPRDSAYEQYF

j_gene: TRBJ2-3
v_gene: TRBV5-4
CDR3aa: CASSIGGSTDTQYF

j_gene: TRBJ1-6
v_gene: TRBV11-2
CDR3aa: CASTIWWTDGSPLHF

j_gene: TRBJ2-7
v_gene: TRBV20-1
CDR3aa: CSWGGTEQYF

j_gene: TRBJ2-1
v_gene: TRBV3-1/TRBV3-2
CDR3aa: CASSQAPSDSGRYNEQFF

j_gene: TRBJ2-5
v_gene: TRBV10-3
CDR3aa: CAISADRGQETQYF

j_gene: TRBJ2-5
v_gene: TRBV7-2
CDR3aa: CASSLVGTSGQETQYF

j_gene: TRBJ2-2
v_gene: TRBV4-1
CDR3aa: CASSPMDTGELFF